This T cell receptor beta chain was found in a study of T cell changes during pregnancy in multiple sclerosis. V trimming: 5 bases; J trimming: 4 bases; junction bases outside the gene matches: 19. CDR1 is WNHNN, CDR2 SYGVQD, per germline (reference sequence). There are 18 residues in the CDR3. Some clones are missing from TCRdb's copy, which holds only in-frame ones; the method was immunoSEQ multiplex PCR. The sample has about 59,000 clones, around 90% seen once; the top ten hold less than 3%. The TCR was taken from a female donor in good health, enrolled as a control in a pregnancy study. This sample comprised peripheral blood, obtained in the third trimester of pregnancy. The J gene is TRBJ1-2, the V gene TRBV10-1; 7 bases map to TRBD1. CDR3 in amino acids: CASSCKWDSYPFGYGYTF. DNA for the CDR3: TGCGCCAGCAGTTGTAAGTGGGACAGCTACCCCTTTGGCTATGGCTACACCTTC.